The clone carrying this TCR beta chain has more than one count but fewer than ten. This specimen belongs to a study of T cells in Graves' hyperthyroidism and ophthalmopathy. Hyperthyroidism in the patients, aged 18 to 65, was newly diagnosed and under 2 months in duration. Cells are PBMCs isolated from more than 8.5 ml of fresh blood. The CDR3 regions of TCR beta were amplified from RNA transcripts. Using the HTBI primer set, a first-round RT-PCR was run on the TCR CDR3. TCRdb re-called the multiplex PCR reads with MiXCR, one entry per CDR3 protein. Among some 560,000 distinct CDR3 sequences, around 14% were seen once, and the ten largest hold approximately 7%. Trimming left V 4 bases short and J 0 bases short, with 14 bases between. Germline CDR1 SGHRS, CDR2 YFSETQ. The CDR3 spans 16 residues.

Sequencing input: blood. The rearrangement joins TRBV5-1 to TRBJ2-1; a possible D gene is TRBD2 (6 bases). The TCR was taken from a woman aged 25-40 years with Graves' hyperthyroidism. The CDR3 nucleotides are TGCGCCAGCAGCCCCGACCAGCGGGCCTCCTACAATGAGCAGTTCTTC. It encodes CASSPDQRASYNEQFF.